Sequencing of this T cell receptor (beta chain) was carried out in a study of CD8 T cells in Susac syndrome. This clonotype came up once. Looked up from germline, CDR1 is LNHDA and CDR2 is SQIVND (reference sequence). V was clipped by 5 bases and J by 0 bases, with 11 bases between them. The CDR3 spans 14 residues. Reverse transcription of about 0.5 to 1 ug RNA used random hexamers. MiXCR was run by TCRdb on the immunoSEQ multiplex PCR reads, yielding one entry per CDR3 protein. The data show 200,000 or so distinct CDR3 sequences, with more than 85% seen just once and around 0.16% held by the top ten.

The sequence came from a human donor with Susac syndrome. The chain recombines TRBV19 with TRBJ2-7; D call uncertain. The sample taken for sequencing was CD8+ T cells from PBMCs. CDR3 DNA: TGTGCCAGTAGTTCCGACGGATACTCCTACGAGCAGTACTTC. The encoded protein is CASSSDGYSYEQYF.